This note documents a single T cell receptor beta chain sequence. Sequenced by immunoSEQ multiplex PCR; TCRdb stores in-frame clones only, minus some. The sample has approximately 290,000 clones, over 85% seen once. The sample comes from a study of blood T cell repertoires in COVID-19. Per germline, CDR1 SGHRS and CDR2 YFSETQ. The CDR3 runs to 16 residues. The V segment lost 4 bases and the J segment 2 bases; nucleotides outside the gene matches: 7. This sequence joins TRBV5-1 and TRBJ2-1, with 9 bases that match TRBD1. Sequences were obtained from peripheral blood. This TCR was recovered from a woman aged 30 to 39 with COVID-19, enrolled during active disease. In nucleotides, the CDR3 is TGCGCCAGCAGCCACCATGGACAGGGGCCCTACAATGAGCAGTTCTTC. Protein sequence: CASSHHGQGPYNEQFF.